These T cell receptor beta chains were read from a single sample in a study of Graves' ophthalmopathy and Graves' hyperthyroidism. Using its own MiXCR run on the multiplex PCR reads, TCRdb lists one record per CDR3 protein. The sample yields some 350,000 distinct CDR3 sequences, roughly 17% seen once. Material for sequencing was peripheral blood. These receptors originate from an adult woman with stable Graves' hyperthyroidism. Each CDR3 is given with its conserved first and last residue. A D gene is named only where the DNA matches it firmly. Size is stated for part of the rows, as once, few or many counts, or as a class when the clone is expanded.

TRBV28	.	many	TRBJ2-7	CASSPATRGYIGSYEQYF	TGTGCCAGCAGTCCAGCGACGAGGGGGTATATAGGGTCCTACGAGCAGTACTTC
TRBV10-2	.	.	TRBJ2-7	CASTPSSSYEQYF	TGCGCCAGCACCCCCTCAAGCTCCTACGAGCAGTACTTC
TRBV7-2	TRBD2	many	TRBJ2-7	CASSLGLAGFYEQYF	TGTGCCAGCAGCTTGGGACTAGCGGGGTTCTACGAGCAGTACTTC
TRBV11-2	.	many	TRBJ2-7	CASSNTFGDEQYF	TGTGCCAGCAGCAACACCTTCGGCGACGAGCAGTACTTC
TRBV9	TRBD2	many	TRBJ2-3	CASSGIAGGGTDTQYF	TGTGCCAGCAGCGGTATAGCGGGAGGGGGGACAGATACGCAGTATTTT
TRBV28	.	many	TRBJ2-5	CASTTLAGPLYF	TGTGCCAGCACCACCCTCGCCGGTCCGCTGTACTTC
TRBV7-8	TRBD1	many	TRBJ1-5	CASSHIYSGTVNQPQHF	TGTGCCAGCAGCCACATCTACAGTGGGACAGTCAATCAGCCCCAGCATTTT
TRBV12-3/TRBV12-4	.	many	TRBJ2-7	CASSLEAPSQYF	TGTGCCAGCAGTTTAGAGGCTCCGAGCCAGTACTTC
TRBV28	.	many	TRBJ1-5	CASSTDQGYQPQHF	TGTGCCAGCAGTACAGATCAGGGATATCAGCCCCAGCATTTT
TRBV28	TRBD1	many	TRBJ2-7	CASSAGTGGFYEQYF	TGTGCCAGCAGTGCCGGGACAGGGGGCTTCTACGAGCAGTACTTC
TRBV12-3/TRBV12-4	.	.	TRBJ1-1	CASSPSTVGNTEAFF	TGTGCCAGCAGTCCTTCGACAGTCGGGAACACTGAAGCTTTCTTT
TRBV27	TRBD1	many	TRBJ1-1	CASSLHFPRGQGNTEAFF	TGTGCCAGCAGTTTACATTTCCCCAGGGGGCAAGGGAACACTGAAGCTTTCTTT
TRBV29-1	.	many	TRBJ2-3	CSVGGGTDTQYF	TGCAGCGTTGGTGGGGGAACAGATACGCAGTATTTT
TRBV24-1	.	many	TRBJ1-6	CATTGEMVNSPLHF	TGTGCCACCACCGGGGAAATGGTGAATTCACCCCTCCACTTT
TRBV7-9	.	few	TRBJ2-5	CASSLGELVETQYF	TGTGCCAGCAGCTTAGGGGAGCTAGTAGAGACCCAGTACTTC
TRBV29-1	TRBD1	many	TRBJ1-2	CSAGQDTYTF	TGCAGCGCCGGACAGGATACCTACACCTTC
TRBV28	TRBD2	many	TRBJ2-5	CASSGGGSGSVRETQYF	TGTGCCAGCAGTGGGGGTGGTAGCGGGAGTGTTCGGGAGACCCAGTACTTC
TRBV20-1	TRBD1	few	TRBJ2-3	CSIQGADTQYF	TGCAGTATCCAGGGGGCAGATACGCAGTATTTT
TRBV7-2	TRBD2	many	TRBJ2-7	CASSLVRAGLPEQYF	TGTGCCAGCAGCTTAGTCCGAGCGGGACTTCCCGAGCAGTACTTC
TRBV7-2	.	many	TRBJ2-7	CASSLGISAVDEQYF	TGTGCCAGCAGCTTAGGAATCTCGGCGGTGGATGAGCAGTACTTC
TRBV10-3	.	many	TRBJ2-5	CAIAGDGGETQYF	TGTGCCATTGCAGGGGATGGCGGAGAGACCCAGTACTTC
TRBV2	.	many	TRBJ1-1	CASRSSAFSMNTEAFF	TGTGCCAGCAGGAGCAGCGCATTTTCAATGAACACTGAAGCTTTCTTT
TRBV28	.	many	TRBJ2-7	CASRLEDTSYEQYF	TGTGCCAGCAGATTGGAGGACACCTCCTACGAGCAGTACTTC
TRBV12-3/TRBV12-4	.	many	TRBJ2-7	CAVGDYEQYF	TGTGCCGTGGGCGACTACGAGCAGTACTTC
TRBV12-3/TRBV12-4	.	.	TRBJ1-5	CASSGDPPARSQPQHF	TGTGCCAGCAGCGGGGACCCCCCGGCGAGGAGTCAGCCCCAGCATTTT
TRBV12-3/TRBV12-4	.	many	TRBJ2-4	CASSPGALAKNIQYF	TGTGCCAGCAGCCCTGGGGCTCTAGCCAAAAACATTCAGTACTTC
TRBV7-2	.	many	TRBJ1-6	CASSYSGSSYNSPLHF	TGTGCCAGCAGCTACTCAGGCAGCTCCTATAATTCACCCCTCCACTTT
TRBV4-2	.	many	TRBJ1-3	CASSQETVGNTIYF	TGTGCCAGCAGCCAAGAGACGGTCGGAAACACCATATATTTT
TRBV29-1	.	many	TRBJ1-2	CSVGGGIYGYTF	TGCAGCGTTGGAGGCGGGATCTATGGCTACACCTTC
TRBV2	.	many	TRBJ2-5	CASRVVQETQYF	TGTGCCAGCAGAGTAGTCCAAGAGACCCAGTACTTC
TRBV12-3/TRBV12-4	.	many	TRBJ1-1	CASSLGTVRAEAFF	TGTGCCAGCAGTTTAGGGACAGTTAGGGCTGAAGCTTTCTTT
TRBV12-3/TRBV12-4	.	many	TRBJ2-7	CASRRGGYTYEQYF	TGTGCCAGCAGACGTGGCGGCTATACCTACGAGCAGTACTTC
TRBV30	.	many	TRBJ1-2	CAWSVRRESYGYTF	TGTGCCTGGAGTGTACGGAGGGAGAGCTATGGCTACACCTTC
TRBV19	.	.	TRBJ2-7	CASSTEYSYEQYF	TGTGCCAGTAGTACGGAGTACTCCTACGAGCAGTACTTC
TRBV2	.	.	TRBJ2-4	CASNEALTSLAKNIQYF	TGTGCCAGCAATGAAGCGCTTACTAGCTTAGCCAAAAACATTCAGTACTTC
TRBV11-2	.	.	TRBJ2-7	CASSGRQRFYEQYF	TGTGCCAGCAGCGGCCGACAGCGATTCTACGAGCAGTACTTC
TRBV4-3	TRBD2	.	TRBJ2-7	CASSQDLPASGSYEQYF	TGCGCCAGCAGCCAAGATCTCCCGGCTAGCGGGAGCTACGAGCAGTACTTC
TRBV7-2	.	many	TRBJ2-4	CASSLASSHTKNIQYF	TGTGCCAGCAGCTTAGCGTCCAGCCACACCAAAAACATTCAGTACTTC
TRBV6-2/TRBV6-3	TRBD2	many	TRBJ2-7	CASSYPLSGRAGSYEQYF	TGTGCCAGCAGTTACCCACTTAGCGGGAGGGCCGGCTCCTACGAGCAGTACTTC
TRBV19	.	.	TRBJ1-5	CASGRGDQPQHF	TGTGCCAGCGGGAGGGGGGATCAGCCCCAGCATTTT
TRBV27	.	many	TRBJ1-2	CASTADAGLYGYTF	TGTGCCAGCACCGCTGACGCAGGACTCTATGGCTACACCTTC
TRBV7-8	.	many	TRBJ2-7	CASSLAPDSPFEQYF	TGTGCCAGCAGCTTAGCGCCGGACTCTCCCTTCGAGCAGTACTTC
TRBV5-1	TRBD2	many	TRBJ2-7	CASSYGTSGGLSYEQYF	TGCGCCAGCAGCTACGGGACTAGCGGGGGACTCTCCTACGAGCAGTACTTC
TRBV7-2	.	many	TRBJ2-2	CASSPQFGELFF	TGTGCCAGCAGCCCCCAATTCGGGGAGCTGTTTTTT
TRBV6-1	.	many	TRBJ1-1	CASSEAPAWQGRTEAFF	TGTGCCAGCAGTGAAGCACCAGCGTGGCAGGGGAGGACTGAAGCTTTCTTT
TRBV20-1	.	many	TRBJ2-7	CSASQGSEAGRYEQYF	TGCAGTGCTTCCCAAGGTTCCGAGGCAGGTCGCTACGAGCAGTACTTC
TRBV19	TRBD1	.	TRBJ1-5	CASSIAGTADSNQPQHF	TGTGCCAGTAGTATTGCCGGGACAGCCGATAGCAATCAGCCCCAGCATTTT
TRBV30	.	many	TRBJ1-5	CAWAPDSNQPQHF	TGTGCCTGGGCCCCCGACAGCAATCAGCCCCAGCATTTT
TRBV5-1	TRBD2	few	TRBJ2-6	CASSWASGASGANVLTF	TGCGCCAGCAGCTGGGCTAGCGGGGCCTCTGGGGCCAACGTCCTGACTTTC
TRBV19	.	once	TRBJ1-5	CASSIVVTDGNQPQHF	TGTGCCAGTAGTATAGTAGTTACAGACGGCAATCAGCCCCAGCATTTT
TRBV29-1	.	many	TRBJ2-7	CSVEGKTPYEQYF	TGCAGCGTTGAGGGCAAAACCCCCTACGAGCAGTACTTC
TRBV19	.	many	TRBJ1-2	CASSIREGRKNGYTF	TGTGCCAGTAGTATTCGGGAGGGGCGTAAAAATGGCTACACCTTC
TRBV4-1	.	few	TRBJ1-1	CASSPLGGPRKDTEAFF	TGCGCCAGCAGCCCCTTAGGGGGTCCCCGTAAGGACACTGAAGCTTTCTTT